The 21 T cell receptor beta chains below come from one sample, sequenced in a study of shared clonotypes between healthy human individuals. Assay: immunoSEQ multiplex PCR; the TCRdb copy retains only in-frame clones and omits some. This sample yields about 2 million clones, of which 85% to 95% are seen a single time; about 1.1% belongs to the top ten. Naive CD8 cells lacked CD45RO, underwent positive selection for CCR7 and left out terminally differentiated effector memory CD45RA+ cells. The sample was naive CD8+ T cells sorted from blood. The receptors here all came from a man in his late teens or twenties in good health.

J is TRBJ2-7 and V is TRBV27; 8 bases fit TRBD1. CDR1 is MNHEY and CDR2 is SMNVEV in the germline V gene (reference sequence). The CDR3 contains 15 residues. With V trimmed by 3 bases and J by 5 bases, 9 bases remained unmatched. The CDR3 DNA reads as TGTGCCAGCAGTTTTTACGGACAGGGCCTGAACGAGCAGTACTTC. Translation gives CASSFYGQGLNEQYF.

This sequence joins TRBV27 and TRBJ2-7, with 10 bases lining up with TRBD2. This CDR3 is 15 amino acids long. With 2 bases clipped from V and 3 bases from J, the junction kept 4 bases outside the gene matches. Germline V gives CDR1 MNHEY, CDR2 SMNVEV (reference sequence). The CDR3 loop reads CASSLLAGEIYEQYF. The DNA of the CDR3 is TGTGCCAGCAGTTTACTAGCGGGGGAGATCTACGAGCAGTACTTC.

Of note for this clone: Other DNA variants within this sample encode the same CDR3. The chain carries TRBV30 and TRBJ1-2; D unresolved. V was cut by 0 bases and J by 4 bases, with 6 bases left in between. Per the germline V gene, CDR1 is GTSNPN and CDR2 is SVGIG (reference sequence). CDR3 length: 12 residues. The CDR3 reads CAWSVAGYGYTF. CDR3 in DNA: TGTGCCTGGAGTGTAGCAGGCTATGGCTACACCTTC.

V usage is TRBV9 and J usage is TRBJ2-1; tentative D call: TRBD1 (5 bases). Germline assignment: CDR1 SGDLS and CDR2 YYNGEE. The length of the CDR3 is 15 residues. The V gene lost 3 bases and the J gene lost 0 bases, with 10 bases spanning the gap. In nucleotides, the CDR3 is TGTGCCAGCAGCGGCGTAGGGGCCTCCTACAATGAGCAGTTCTTC. Translating it yields CASSGVGASYNEQFF.

The rearrangement links TRBV28 to TRBJ1-3, with D unclear. The length of the CDR3 is 15 residues. The V and J ends lost 3 bases and 4 bases respectively, with 13 bases between them. Germline CDR1 is MDHEN and CDR2 is SYDVKM. CDR3 DNA sequence: TGTGCCAGCAGTTTCGGGAGCCCCACCGGAAACACCATATATTTT. Amino acid sequence: CASSFGSPTGNTIYF.

The chain joins TRBV13 to TRBJ2-7; D might be TRBD1 or TRBD2, each matching 5 bases. Germline V gives CDR1 PRHDT, CDR2 FYEKMQ (reference sequence). This CDR3 has 20 residues. With 2 bases removed from V and 6 bases from J, the gap between germline ends came to 32 bases. The DNA for the CDR3 is TGTGCCAGCAGCTTATACGGGCGACCGGGACCCAATACGGAGTTTGTCGAGCAGTACTTC. Amino acids: CASSLYGRPGPNTEFVEQYF.

The rearrangement joins TRBV4-3 to TRBJ2-3; 13 bases agree with TRBD2. V lost 0 bases and J lost 2; bases outside the gene matches: 8. The CDR3 contains 19 residues. CDR1 is LGHNA, CDR2 YSLEER, per germline. The CDR3 bases are TGCGCCAGCAGCCAAGATGGACTAGCGGGAGTGGGGGACACAGATACGCAGTATTTT. It yields the protein CASSQDGLAGVGDTDTQYF.

On this clone: The sample has other DNA sequences that encode this CDR3 too. The chain has TRBV27 and TRBJ2-7; 7 nucleotides match TRBD2. The length of the CDR3 is 14 residues. Germline assignment: CDR1 MNHEY and CDR2 SMNVEV (reference sequence). J gave up 3 bases and V 6 bases, and 8 bases lay outside the gene matches. The CDR3 DNA reads as TGTGCCAGCAGCCCTGGGGGGGGTCTCTACGAGCAGTACTTC. Amino acid sequence: CASSPGGGLYEQYF.

V and J are TRBV18 and TRBJ1-1; possibly TRBD1 for D (5 bases). The CDR3 is made up of 16 amino acids. The V end lost 1 base, the J end lost 5 bases, and 17 bases lay between the germline ends. The germline V gene has CDR1 KGHSH and CDR2 LQKENI. CDR3 DNA sequence: TGTGCCAGCTCACCACTCGAGGAAGGGGCTTGGACTGAAGCTTTCTTT. Translation gives CASSPLEEGAWTEAFF. Based on the CDR3 plus reference TRBV18 and TRBJ1-1, the full variable domain is NAGVMQNPRHLVRRRGQEARLRCSPMKGHSHVYWYRQLPEEGLKFMVYLQKENIIDESGMPKERFSAEFPKEGPSILRIQQVVRGDSAAYFCASSPLEEGAWTEAFFGQGTRLTVV.

Concerning this clone: A read error may explain this, as a much larger clone is one base away. At the DNA level, this CDR3 is encoded by other sequences in the same sample as well. The genes are TRBV14 and TRBJ2-7; no clear D. The CDR3 runs 11 residues. The V end was cut by 3 bases, the J end by 0 bases, with 0 bases between. The germline V gene has CDR1 SGHDN and CDR2 FVKESK. The CDR3 spells CASSHSYEQYF. Written as DNA, the CDR3 is TGTGCCAGCAGCCACTCCTACGAGCAGTACTTC.

This rearrangement joins TRBV5-1 to TRBJ2-6, with D unclear. The CDR3 loop spans 15 amino acids. Germline-derived CDR1 and CDR2 are SGHRS and YFSETQ. The V end was cut by 5 bases, the J end by 0 bases, with 9 bases between. The CDR3 DNA reads TGCGCCAGCAGGCCCGGTAACTCTGGGGCCAACGTCCTGACTTTC. Amino acid sequence: CASRPGNSGANVLTF.

This sequence joins TRBV28 and TRBJ2-2; 12 bases fit TRBD1. Losses at the gene ends were 6 bases for V and 5 bases for J; bases not matched to a gene: 10. This CDR3 has 17 residues. Per the germline V gene, CDR1 is MDHEN and CDR2 is SYDVKM. The CDR3 nucleotides are TGTGCCAGCAGCCCGGCCGGGACAGGGGGCTGGACCGGGGAGCTGTTTTTT. Translating it yields CASSPAGTGGWTGELFF.

The CDR3 sequence is CASSLSLTGANVLTF. The CDR3 DNA is TGTGCCAGCAGCTTGTCGCTTACTGGGGCCAACGTCCTGACTTTC. This chain uses TRBV5-6 with TRBJ2-6; unclear D gene. CDR3 length equals 15 residues. V was pared by 1 base and J by 2 bases, with 7 bases between. CDR1 is SGHDT, CDR2 YYEEEE, per germline.

V gene TRBV2 combines with J gene TRBJ1-1; D uncertain. Trimming stripped 4 bases from V and 4 bases from J, with 19 bases between. Germline-derived CDR1 and CDR2 are SNHLY and FYNNEI. The CDR3 extends over 16 amino acids. Here the CDR3 reads CASSANSLFGPTEAFF. The CDR3 nucleotides are TGTGCCAGCAGTGCAAACTCCCTGTTTGGGCCCACTGAAGCTTTCTTT.

The gene calls are TRBV30 and TRBJ2-1; 9 bases match TRBD1. V lost 4 bases, J lost 8 bases, and 12 bases stayed unmatched. The germline V gene has CDR1 GTSNPN and CDR2 SVGIG (reference sequence). The CDR3 sequence is 15 residues long. The DNA for the CDR3 is TGTGCCTGGACTTCTCGGGACAGGGTAGTCCATGAGCAGTTCTTC. It encodes CAWTSRDRVVHEQFF.

The chain uses TRBV6-5 and TRBJ1-2; no reliable D call. V was pared by 2 bases and J by 4 bases, with 8 bases between. CDR1 and CDR2 from the germline V gene are MNHEY and SVGAGI. This CDR3 spans 13 amino acids. CDR3 residues: CASSYGRTYGYTF. The CDR3 DNA reads as TGTGCCAGCAGTTACGGCAGGACCTATGGCTACACCTTC.

This chain uses TRBV6-5 with TRBJ1-2; D unresolved. The CDR3 is 11 residues long. The V gene lost 6 bases and the J gene lost 7 bases, with 9 bases spanning the gap. The germline CDR1 and CDR2 sequences are MNHEY and SVGAGI. CDR3 nucleotide sequence: TGTGCCAGCAGCGGGGTTTTTGGCTACACCTTC. Residues: CASSGVFGYTF.

The gene calls are TRBV28 and TRBJ2-5, with unresolved D. Germline CDR1 is MDHEN and CDR2 is SYDVKM. The CDR3 extends over 13 amino acids. Trimming shortened V by 8 bases and J by 7 bases, and 17 bases separated the two germline ends. CDR3 sequence: CASEMAGLRTQYF. In DNA form, the CDR3 reads TGTGCCAGCGAGATGGCAGGATTAAGGACCCAGTACTTC.

The chain combines TRBV18 with TRBJ1-2; tentative D call: TRBD1 (5 bases). The V gene lost 0 bases and the J gene lost 9 bases, with 14 bases spanning the gap. The CDR3 contains 14 residues. Germline CDR1 is KGHSH and CDR2 is LQKENI. CDR3 sequence (DNA): TGTGCCAGCTCACCACCGCCAGGGAGGGTTAGCTACACCTTC. It is translated as CASSPPPGRVSYTF.

This chain connects TRBV5-1 to TRBJ2-2; D is ambiguous. The CDR3 length is 13 residues. Germline CDR1 is SGHRS and CDR2 is YFSETQ. Trimming cost V 0 bases and J 6 bases, with 6 bases left between them. In nucleotides, the CDR3 is TGCGCCAGCAGCTTGGGGACGTCCGGGGAGCTGTTTTTT. Its translation is CASSLGTSGELFF.

The chain carries TRBV11-3 and TRBJ2-7; 7 bases fit TRBD2. CDR1 and CDR2 (germline): SGHNT, YENEEA. V gave up 0 bases and J gave up 3 bases; unmatched junction bases: 8. CDR3 length equals 16 residues. CDR3 residues: CASSLDGLVVVYEQYF. CDR3 coding DNA: TGTGCCAGCAGCTTAGATGGACTAGTTGTGGTCTACGAGCAGTACTTC. Variable domain in full (rest from reference TRBV11-3 and TRBJ2-7): EAGVVQSPRYKIIEKKQPVAFWCNPISGHNTLYWYLQNLGQGPELLIRYENEEAVDDSQLPKDRFSAERLKGVDSTLKIQPAELGDSAVYLCASSLDGLVVVYEQYFGPGTRLTVT.